This T cell receptor beta chain was sequenced during a study of OX40 agonist ivuxolimab in advanced cancers. About the study as a whole: The costimulatory receptor OX40 (CD134) was targeted by ivuxolimab, a fully human IgG2 agonistic monoclonal antibody. Of the 50 to 55 patients in dose escalation, 19 had hepatocellular carcinoma, roughly 15 had melanoma, 9 had renal cell carcinoma and 9 had head and neck cancer. Intravenous ivuxolimab was administered to patients every 2 weeks at six dose levels: 0.01, 0.1, 0.3, 1.5, 3 and 10 mg/kg. In the dose-escalation cohort, over 65% of patients were male, and the mean age was approximately 55 years, with a range of 23 to 79. Prior anti-PD-1, anti-PD-L1 or anti-CTLA-4 therapy was permitted, and 40% to 50% of dose-escalation patients had received checkpoint inhibitors. Partial responses were achieved by three dose-escalation patients, of whom one had hepatocellular carcinoma and two had cutaneous melanoma. The purpose of peripheral TCRbeta sequencing was to test whether ivuxolimab changed TCR sequence diversity and led to clonal T-cell expansion. The monotherapy dose-escalation portion (N of about 50 patients) of the phase I ivuxolimab trial is reported in the paper. The investigation overall reported the following: Low levels of normalized T-cell clonal expansion were also seen in some patients who did not respond. At doses from 0.1 to 3.0 mg/kg, clonal expansion was seen in both CD4+ and CD8+ blood T cells between baseline and week 6. On average, CD8+ T cells showed more expanded clones than CD4+ T cells after ivuxolimab. The antigen specificity of the clonally expanded peripheral T cells was not determined. In the 0.1-3.0 mg/kg groups, partial responders had among the lowest normalized peripheral clonal expansion, particularly in CD8+ T cells.

The CDR3 has 14 amino acids, counting the end cysteine and phenylalanine. The germline V gene (reference sequence) sets CDR1 to LNHDA and CDR2 to SQIVND. To sequence the TCRbeta CDR3 region, genomic DNA was isolated from the sorted cells. The immunoSEQ Assay was used for sequencing of TCRbeta CDR3 regions. TCRdb's version of the immuneACCESS table is confined to in-frame rearrangements and falls short of the full clone set. An unresolved V gene accounts for under half of the shortfall where checked; the remainder is of unknown origin. The sample includes more than 75,000 clones, with roughly 90% observed a single time. The ten top clones hold around 0.71% of the sample. A note on this clone: Its antigen is still unknown. The DNA is omitted, as the CDR3 cannot be located on it reliably, and the CDR3 follows TCRdb's listing.

Patients with a history of autoimmune disease or receiving systemic immunosuppression were excluded from the trial. Peripheral blood for TCR sequencing was drawn from every dose cohort at baseline, at cycle 4 day 1 and at cycle 7 day 1. The samples were taken from a phase I, first-in-human, multicenter, open-label dose-escalation trial of ivuxolimab. The trial enrolled adults with locally advanced or metastatic head and neck squamous cell, hepatocellular, melanoma or renal cell carcinoma. Before TCR sequencing, CD4+ T cells and CD8+ T cells from peripheral blood were sorted into separate populations.

Sample: CD4+ or CD8+ T cells sorted from blood, taken in a trial of the OX40 agonist ivuxolimab. Here the chain combines TRBV19 and TRBJ1-6. The clonotype originates from an adult with an advanced solid tumor such as melanoma, head and neck, liver or kidney cancer. The CDR3 region: CASTTVGTAFSLHF.